A selection of T cell receptor beta chains follows, all from one sample in a study of regulatory T cells in long-lasting Graves disease. TCRdb recomputed calls from the multiplex PCR reads with MiXCR, one row per CDR3 protein. The sample records hundreds of thousands of distinct CDR3 sequences, less than 20% being singletons. This same sample was also taken into another study, of T cells in Graves' hyperthyroidism and ophthalmopathy.

The sequencing used peripheral blood mononuclear cells (PBMCs), collected at new diagnosis, from a patient treated with antithyroid drugs. The receptors originated from a woman aged 25 to 39 with Graves disease. CDR3s include the opening cysteine and the closing phenylalanine or tryptophan. Each record gives: CDR3 DNA, CDR3 protein, D gene, V gene, J gene, clone size. The D gene is left open where the match is weak. Size values are once, few and many counts, or a class for expanded clones, and some rows have none.

TGTGCCAGCAGTTTGGGGCCCGAGGGGGCTGGCTACACCTTC,CASSLGPEGAGYTF,TRBD1,TRBV27,TRBJ1-2,many
TGCAGTGCTAGAGATCCCACAAAAAGGGGCAATCAGCCCCAGCATTTT,CSARDPTKRGNQPQHF,-,TRBV20-1,TRBJ1-5,many
TGCGCCAGCAGCTTTGCTGGTCGGGCCGAAGCTTTCTTT,CASSFAGRAEAFF,-,TRBV5-1,TRBJ1-1,many
TGTGCCAGCAGCTTAGGACATACCGCCTACGAGCAGTACTTC,CASSLGHTAYEQYF,-,TRBV11-2,TRBJ2-7,many
TGCAGCGTTTACACCGGGACAGGGCTTCCTTTCTTT,CSVYTGTGLPFF,TRBD1,TRBV29-1,TRBJ1-1,-
TGTGCCAGCAGCTCCGGGACAGGGGTTCTCTACGAGCAGTACTTC,CASSSGTGVLYEQYF,TRBD1,TRBV11-2,TRBJ2-7,many
TGCAGTGGTGGGGGCGGGGATGAGCAGTTCTTC,CSGGGGDEQFF,-,TRBV20-1,TRBJ2-1,many
TGCGCCAGCAGCGGGAGGGGCACTATCTATGGCTACACCTTC,CASSGRGTIYGYTF,-,TRBV5-1,TRBJ1-2,-
TGTGCCAGCAACCAAAACGCTCTAGCGGGGAATGAGCAGTTCTTC,CASNQNALAGNEQFF,TRBD2,TRBV4-2,TRBJ2-1,-
TGTGCCAGCAGCCGGGACGGTAGCAATCAGCCCCAGCATTTT,CASSRDGSNQPQHF,-,TRBV6-2/TRBV6-3,TRBJ1-5,many